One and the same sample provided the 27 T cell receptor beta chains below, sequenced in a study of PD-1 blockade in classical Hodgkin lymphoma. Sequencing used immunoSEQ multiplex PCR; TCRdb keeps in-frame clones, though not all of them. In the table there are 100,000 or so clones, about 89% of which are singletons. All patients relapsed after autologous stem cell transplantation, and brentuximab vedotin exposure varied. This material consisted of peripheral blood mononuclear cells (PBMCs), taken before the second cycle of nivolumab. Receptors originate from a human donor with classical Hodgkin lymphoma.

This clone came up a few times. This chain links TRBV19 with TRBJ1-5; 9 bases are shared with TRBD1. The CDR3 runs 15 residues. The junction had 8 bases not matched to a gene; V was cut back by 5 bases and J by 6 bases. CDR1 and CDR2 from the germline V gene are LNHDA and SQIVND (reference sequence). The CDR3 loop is CASSSQGALGQPQHF. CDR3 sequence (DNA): TGTGCCAGTAGTTCACAGGGGGCGCTTGGTCAGCCCCAGCATTTT.

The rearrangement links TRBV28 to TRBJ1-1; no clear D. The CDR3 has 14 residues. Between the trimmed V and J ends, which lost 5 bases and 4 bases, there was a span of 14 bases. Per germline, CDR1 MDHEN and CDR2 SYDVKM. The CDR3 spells CASSLPGMSTEAFF. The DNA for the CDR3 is TGTGCCAGCAGTCTTCCGGGGATGAGCACTGAAGCTTTCTTT. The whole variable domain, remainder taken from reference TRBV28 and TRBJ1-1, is DVKVTQSSRYLVKRTGEKVFLECVQDMDHENMFWYRQDPGLGLRLIYFSYDVKMKEKGDIPEGYSVSREKKERFSLILESASTNQTSMYLCASSLPGMSTEAFFGQGTRLTVV.

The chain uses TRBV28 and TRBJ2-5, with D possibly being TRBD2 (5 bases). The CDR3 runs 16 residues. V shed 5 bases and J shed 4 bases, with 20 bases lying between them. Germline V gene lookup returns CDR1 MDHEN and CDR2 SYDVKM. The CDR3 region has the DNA TGTGCCAGCAGTATAATCCCCGGGGAGTGGGGAGAGACCCAGTACTTC. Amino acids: CASSIIPGEWGETQYF.

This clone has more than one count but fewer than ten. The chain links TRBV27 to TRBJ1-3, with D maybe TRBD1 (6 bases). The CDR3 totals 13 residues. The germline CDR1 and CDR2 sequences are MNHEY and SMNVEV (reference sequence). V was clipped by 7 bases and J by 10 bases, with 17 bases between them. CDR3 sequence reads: CASKRAGVETIYF. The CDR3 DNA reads TGTGCCAGCAAACGGGCAGGGGTTGAGACCATATATTTT.

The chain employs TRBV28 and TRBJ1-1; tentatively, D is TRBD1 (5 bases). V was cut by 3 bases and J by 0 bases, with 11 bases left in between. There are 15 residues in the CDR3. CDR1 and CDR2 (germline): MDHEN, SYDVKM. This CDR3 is CASSFGDLVNTEAFF. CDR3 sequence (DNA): TGTGCCAGCAGTTTTGGGGACCTGGTGAACACTGAAGCTTTCTTT.

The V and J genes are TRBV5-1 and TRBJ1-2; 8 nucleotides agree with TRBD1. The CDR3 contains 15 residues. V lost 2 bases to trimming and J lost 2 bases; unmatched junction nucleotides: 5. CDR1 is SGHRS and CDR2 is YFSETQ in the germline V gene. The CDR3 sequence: CASSLRTGTNYGYTF. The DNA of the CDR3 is TGCGCCAGCAGCTTACGGACAGGGACCAACTATGGCTACACCTTC.

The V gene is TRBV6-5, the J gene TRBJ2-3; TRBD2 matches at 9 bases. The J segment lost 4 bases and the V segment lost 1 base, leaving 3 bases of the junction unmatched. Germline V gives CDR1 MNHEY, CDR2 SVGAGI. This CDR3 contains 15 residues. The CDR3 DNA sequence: TGTGCCAGCAGTTACTGGCGGGGGGGCCCAGATACGCAGTATTTT. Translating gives CASSYWRGGPDTQYF.

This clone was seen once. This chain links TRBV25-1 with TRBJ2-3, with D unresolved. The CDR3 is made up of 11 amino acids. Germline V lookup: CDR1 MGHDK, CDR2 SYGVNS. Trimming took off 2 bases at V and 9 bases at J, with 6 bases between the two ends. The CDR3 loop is CASSEVGTQYF. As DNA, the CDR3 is TGTGCCAGCAGTGAAGTAGGGACGCAGTATTTT.

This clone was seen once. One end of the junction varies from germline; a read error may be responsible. CDR3 sequence: CASSVFPRQVQDF. Written as DNA, the CDR3 is TGTGCCAGCAGTGTTTTCCCTAGACAGGTCCAAGACTTC. The V call is TRBV6-1, the J call TRBJ2-7, with D perhaps matching TRBD1 (6 bases). The germline CDR1 and CDR2 sequences are MNHNS and SASEGT. This CDR3 region has 13 residues.

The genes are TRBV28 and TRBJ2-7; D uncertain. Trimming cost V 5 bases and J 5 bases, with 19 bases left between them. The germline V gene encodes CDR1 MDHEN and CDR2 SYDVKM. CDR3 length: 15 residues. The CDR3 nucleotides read TGTGCCAGCAGTCAGCCGGACCGCTCTCCTGACGAGCAGTACTTC. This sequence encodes CASSQPDRSPDEQYF.

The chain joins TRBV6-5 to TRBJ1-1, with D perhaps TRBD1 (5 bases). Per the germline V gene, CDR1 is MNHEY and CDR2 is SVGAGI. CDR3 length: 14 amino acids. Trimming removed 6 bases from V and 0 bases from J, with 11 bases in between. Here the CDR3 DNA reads TGTGCCAGCAGCATTACAGGTATGAACACTGAAGCTTTCTTT. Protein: CASSITGMNTEAFF.

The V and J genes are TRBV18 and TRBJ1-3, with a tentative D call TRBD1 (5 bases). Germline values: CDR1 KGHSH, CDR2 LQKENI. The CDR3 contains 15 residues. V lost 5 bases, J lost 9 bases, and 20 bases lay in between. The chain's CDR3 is CASSTVRDSSPTIYF. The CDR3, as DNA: TGTGCCAGCTCAACGGTCCGGGACTCCTCGCCCACCATATATTTT.

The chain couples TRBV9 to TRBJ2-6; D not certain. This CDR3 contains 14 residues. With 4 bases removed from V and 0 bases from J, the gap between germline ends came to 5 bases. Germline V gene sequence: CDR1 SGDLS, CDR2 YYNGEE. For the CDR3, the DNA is TGTGCCAGCAGCTCCTTCTCTGGGGCCAACGTCCTGACTTTC. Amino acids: CASSSFSGANVLTF.

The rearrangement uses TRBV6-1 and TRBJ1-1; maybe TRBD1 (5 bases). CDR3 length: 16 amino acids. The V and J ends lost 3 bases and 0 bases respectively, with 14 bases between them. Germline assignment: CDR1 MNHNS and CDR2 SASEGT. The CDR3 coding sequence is TGTGCCAGCAGTGATGGTGTAAGGGGCCTGAACACTGAAGCTTTCTTT. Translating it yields CASSDGVRGLNTEAFF.

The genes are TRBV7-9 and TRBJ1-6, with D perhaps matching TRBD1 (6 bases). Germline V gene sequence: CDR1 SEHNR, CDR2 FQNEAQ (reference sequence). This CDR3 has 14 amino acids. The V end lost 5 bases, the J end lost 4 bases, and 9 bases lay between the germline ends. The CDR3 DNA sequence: TGTGCCAGCAGCATTACAGGGTATAATTCACCCCTCCACTTT. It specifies CASSITGYNSPLHF.

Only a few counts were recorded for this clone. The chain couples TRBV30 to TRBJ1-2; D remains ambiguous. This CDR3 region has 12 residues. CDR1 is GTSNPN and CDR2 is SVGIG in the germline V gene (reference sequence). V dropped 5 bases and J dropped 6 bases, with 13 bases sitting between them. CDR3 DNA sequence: TGTGCCTGGGACCCGCAGTACAATGGCTACACCTTC. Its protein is CAWDPQYNGYTF.

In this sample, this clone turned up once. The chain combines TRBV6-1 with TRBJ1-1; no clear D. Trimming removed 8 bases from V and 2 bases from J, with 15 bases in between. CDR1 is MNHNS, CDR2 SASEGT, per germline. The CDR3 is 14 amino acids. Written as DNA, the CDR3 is TGTGCCAGCGTTGACTATTTGGGCAACACTGAAGCTTTCTTT. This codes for CASVDYLGNTEAFF.

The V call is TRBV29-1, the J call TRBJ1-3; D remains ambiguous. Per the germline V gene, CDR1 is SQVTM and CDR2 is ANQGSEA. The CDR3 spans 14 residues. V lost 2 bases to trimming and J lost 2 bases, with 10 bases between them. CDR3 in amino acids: CSVELRQAGNTIYF. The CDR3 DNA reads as TGCAGCGTTGAACTACGGCAGGCTGGAAACACCATATATTTT.

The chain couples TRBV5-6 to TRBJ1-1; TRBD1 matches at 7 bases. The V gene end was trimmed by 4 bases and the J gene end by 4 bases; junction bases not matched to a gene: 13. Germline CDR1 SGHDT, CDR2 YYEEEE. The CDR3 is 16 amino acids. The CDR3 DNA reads TGTGCCAGCAGCCCGACAATGGACAGGCTGAGCACTGAAGCTTTCTTT. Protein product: CASSPTMDRLSTEAFF.

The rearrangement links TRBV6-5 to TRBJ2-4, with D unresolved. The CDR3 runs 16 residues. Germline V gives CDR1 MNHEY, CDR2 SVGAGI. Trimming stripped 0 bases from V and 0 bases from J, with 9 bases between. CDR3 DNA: TGTGCCAGCAGTTACTCGGCGACACCAGCCAAAAACATTCAGTACTTC. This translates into CASSYSATPAKNIQYF.

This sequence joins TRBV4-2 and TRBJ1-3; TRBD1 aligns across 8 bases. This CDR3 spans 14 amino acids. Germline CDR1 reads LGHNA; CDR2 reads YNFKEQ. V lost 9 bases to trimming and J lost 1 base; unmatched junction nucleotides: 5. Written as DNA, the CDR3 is TGTGCCAGTACACAGGGGGGGTCTGGAAACACCATATATTTT. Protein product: CASTQGGSGNTIYF.

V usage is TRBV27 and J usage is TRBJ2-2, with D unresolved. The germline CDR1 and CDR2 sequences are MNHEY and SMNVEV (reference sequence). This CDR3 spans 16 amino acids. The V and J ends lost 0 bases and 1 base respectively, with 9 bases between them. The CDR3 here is CASSLSPVLNTGELFF. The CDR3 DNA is TGTGCCAGCAGTTTATCGCCAGTCCTGAACACCGGGGAGCTGTTTTTT.

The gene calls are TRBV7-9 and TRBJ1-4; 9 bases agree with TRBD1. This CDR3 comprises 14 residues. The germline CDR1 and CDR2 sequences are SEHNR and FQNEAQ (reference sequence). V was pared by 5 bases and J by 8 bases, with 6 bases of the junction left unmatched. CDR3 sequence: CASSKQGAGEKLFF. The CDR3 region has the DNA TGTGCCAGCAGCAAACAGGGGGCTGGGGAAAAACTGTTTTTT.

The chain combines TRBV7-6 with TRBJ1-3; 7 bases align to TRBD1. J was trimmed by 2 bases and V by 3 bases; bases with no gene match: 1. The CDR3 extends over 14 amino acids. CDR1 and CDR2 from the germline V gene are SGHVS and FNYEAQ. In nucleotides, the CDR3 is TGTGCCAGCAGCTTGGGACAGACTGGAAACACCATATATTTT. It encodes CASSLGQTGNTIYF.

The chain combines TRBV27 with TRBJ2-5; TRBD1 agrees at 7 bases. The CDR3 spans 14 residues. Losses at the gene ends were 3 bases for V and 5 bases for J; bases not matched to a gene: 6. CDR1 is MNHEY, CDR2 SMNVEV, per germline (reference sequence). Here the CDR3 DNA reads TGTGCCAGCAGTTTGAACAGGGGTGAGGAGACCCAGTACTTC. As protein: CASSLNRGEETQYF.

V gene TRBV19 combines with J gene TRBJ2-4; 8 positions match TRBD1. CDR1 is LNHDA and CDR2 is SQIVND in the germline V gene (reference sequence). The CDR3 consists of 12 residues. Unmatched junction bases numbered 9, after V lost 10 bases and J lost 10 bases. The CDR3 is CATKTGGGIQYF. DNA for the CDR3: TGTGCCACCAAAACAGGGGGTGGGATTCAGTACTTC.

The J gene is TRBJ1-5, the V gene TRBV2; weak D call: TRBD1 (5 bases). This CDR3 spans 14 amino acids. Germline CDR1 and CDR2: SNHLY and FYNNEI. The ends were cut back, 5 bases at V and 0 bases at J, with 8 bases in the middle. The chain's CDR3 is CASSRTLSNQPQHF. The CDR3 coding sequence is TGTGCCAGCAGTCGGACACTTAGCAATCAGCCCCAGCATTTT. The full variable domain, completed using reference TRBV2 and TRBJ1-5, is EPEVTQTPSHQVTQMGQEVILRCVPISNHLYFYWYRQILGQKVEFLVSFYNNEISEKSEIFDDQFSVERPDGSNFTLKIRSTKLEDSAMYFCASSRTLSNQPQHFGDGTRLSIL.